This T cell receptor (beta chain) is drawn from a study of type 1 regulatory T cells. Whole-study context: This in vitro CD4 product, T-allo10, is enriched for Tr1 cells and alloantigen-specific.

TCRdb redid the calling of the reads with MiXCR, one entry per CDR3 protein. The sample holds approximately 3,300 distinct CDR3 sequences, roughly 7.7% seen once. The CDR3 contains 18 residues. Per the germline V gene, CDR1 is SEHNR and CDR2 is FQNEAQ (reference sequence). V dropped 4 bases and J dropped 3; count of bases not matched to a gene: 8. Sample share makes this clonotype medium-sized. Its specificity is not known. Source material: cultured T cells, either the whole culture or a sorted T cell fraction (not recorded which). The rearrangement uses TRBV7-9 and TRBJ2-1; 14 bases map to TRBD2. This receptor was taken from a human donor in good health. The CDR3: CASSSSGLAGVGYNEQFF. CDR3 sequence (DNA): TGTGCCAGCAGCTCATCGGGACTAGCGGGAGTGGGCTACAATGAGCAGTTCTTC.